Listed below are T cell receptor beta chains from one sample, sequenced in a study of T-cell memory formation after mild COVID-19. One entry per CDR3 protein, called by TCRdb with MiXCR from the 5' RACE reads. The sample comprises around 200,000 distinct CDR3 sequences, 9.5% to 10% of which are singletons, and around 3.4% rests with the top ten. The specimen was PBMCs or a T cell subset sorted from them (not recorded which). These receptors were taken from a man aged 18 to 29 who had mild COVID-19 (a few samples of this study predate the infection). Cell type and time point are not known. Both conserved end residues are part of each CDR3. The D gene is left open where the match is weak. Part of the rows lack a size; the others show once, few, many or a class for expanded clones.

CDR3aa | CDR3nt | abundance | d_gene | j_gene | v_gene
CASRATSLYLVNEQFF | TGTGCCAGTAGGGCGACTAGCCTATATTTGGTAAATGAGCAGTTCTTC | few | TRBD2 | TRBJ2-1 | TRBV19
CASSQETGGYTGELFF | TGCGCCAGCAGCCAGGAGACAGGGGGTTACACCGGGGAGCTGTTTTTT | many | TRBD1 | TRBJ2-2 | TRBV4-1
CSVSSGGRPGDTQYF | TGCAGCGTCTCTTCCGGGGGGCGCCCCGGAGATACGCAGTATTTT | NA | NA | TRBJ2-3 | TRBV29-1
CATSSRNSYEQYF | TGTGCCACCAGCAGCCGCAACTCCTACGAGCAGTACTTC | NA | NA | TRBJ2-7 | TRBV15
CAWSGVSRAGEQYF | TGTGCCTGGAGTGGGGTAAGCAGGGCGGGCGAGCAGTACTTC | NA | NA | TRBJ2-7 | TRBV30
CASRTGASDTQYF | TGTGCCAGCAGGACAGGGGCCTCGGATACGCAGTATTTT | NA | TRBD1 | TRBJ2-3 | TRBV25-1
CASRRTSGYNEQFF | TGTGCCAGCAGACGGACTAGCGGGTACAATGAGCAGTTCTTC | many | TRBD2 | TRBJ2-1 | TRBV6-2/TRBV6-3
CASSQEGLQGAYGYTF | TGCGCCAGCAGCCAAGAAGGGCTACAGGGAGCCTATGGCTACACCTTC | NA | NA | TRBJ1-2 | TRBV4-3
CASSLPGQQETQYF | TGCGCCAGCAGCTTACCGGGACAGCAAGAGACCCAGTACTTC | NA | TRBD1 | TRBJ2-5 | TRBV5-1
CASSLVGVMDTEAFF | TGCGCCAGCAGCTTGGTAGGGGTTATGGACACTGAAGCTTTCTTT | NA | NA | TRBJ1-1 | TRBV5-1
CSASGFSYNSPLHF | TGCAGTGCGAGCGGCTTCTCCTATAATTCACCCCTCCACTTT | few | NA | TRBJ1-6 | TRBV20-1
CASSQESIRREKLFF | TGCGCCAGCAGCCAAGAAAGTATTAGGAGGGAAAAACTGTTTTTT | few | NA | TRBJ1-4 | TRBV4-3
CASSQGRTQVYGYTF | TGCGCCAGCAGCCAAGGCCGAACACAGGTCTATGGCTACACCTTC | NA | NA | TRBJ1-2 | TRBV4-3
CSARPPQGFHEQYF | TGCAGTGCTAGACCCCCTCAGGGGTTCCACGAGCAGTACTTC | few | NA | TRBJ2-7 | TRBV20-1
CASGRGSRDSPLHF | TGTGCCAGCGGCCGGGGCAGTCGGGATTCACCCCTCCACTTT | few | NA | TRBJ1-6 | TRBV28
CATSDPTGTDTQYF | TGTGCCACCAGTGACCCAACAGGGACAGATACGCAGTATTTT | NA | NA | TRBJ2-3 | TRBV24-1
CASSQDLEETQYF | TGCGCCAGCAGCCAAGATTTGGAAGAGACCCAGTACTTC | few | NA | TRBJ2-5 | TRBV4-3
CASSQGPNRELFF | TGTGCCAGCAGCCAAGGACCGAACCGGGAGCTGTTTTTT | few | NA | TRBJ2-2 | TRBV11-3
CASSQGTLGGGDNLQETQYF | TGCGCCAGCAGCCAAGGAACTTTGGGCGGGGGGGATAACCTCCAAGAGACCCAGTACTTC | few | TRBD2 | TRBJ2-5 | TRBV4-3
CASSLAASGGINEQFF | TGTGCCAGCAGCTTAGCAGCTAGCGGGGGGATCAATGAGCAGTTCTTC | few | TRBD2 | TRBJ2-1 | TRBV7-3